The present entry profiles one T cell receptor beta chain with its context. Trimming took 4 bases from V and 2 from J; bases not matched to a gene: 9. Germline V CDR1 and CDR2: SGHRS, YFSETQ. This CDR3 spans 16 amino acids. A single record per CDR3 protein comes from TCRdb applying MiXCR to the RT-PCR reads. The sample lists some 880,000 distinct CDR3 sequences, 15% to 20% occurring once. This specimen comes from a study of patients and donors after allogeneic stem cell transplantation. The source of this sequence is a human donor who was either an allogeneic HSCT recipient or a stem cell or donor lymphocyte infusion donor (not recorded which). It is not recorded whose cells these are; they may come from a transplant donor. The V call is TRBV5-1, the J call TRBJ2-7; 10 nucleotides align to TRBD1. Sequenced sample: blood, either unsorted or a sorted T cell fraction (not recorded which). The CDR3 DNA reads TGCGCCAGCAGCGTAACGTCCGGGACAGGGGCCTACGAGCAGTACTTC. This sequence encodes CASSVTSGTGAYEQYF.